The entry below describes one T cell receptor beta chain. The antigen remains undetermined. As for time point: blood 2 weeks post-SBRT. Indicated treatment: 15 Gy SBRT to primary tumor, nephrectomy 4 weeks later. The record originates from a study of radiation and T cells in renal cell carcinoma. Study-wide points: In blood, top tumor clones expanded by 2 weeks, shrinking by 4.

Some clones are missing from TCRdb's copy, which holds only in-frame ones; the method was immunoSEQ multiplex PCR. Here the sample spans roughly 140,000 clones, over 80% being singletons. The CDR3 runs 14 residues. With 2 bases removed from V and 7 bases from J, the gap between germline ends came to 14 bases. The germline CDR1 and CDR2 sequences are GTSNPN and SVGIG (reference sequence). This receptor was taken from a woman in her forties or fifties with renal cell carcinoma. The rearrangement joins TRBV30 to TRBJ1-4; D is uncertain. Sequenced material: blood, taken from a patient whose treatment included radiotherapy and nephrectomy. The CDR3 DNA follows: TGTGCCTGGAGTACCTTGATAAGGGTTGAAAAACTGTTTTTT. Translating gives CAWSTLIRVEKLFF.